The sequence of this TCR beta chain was determined in a study of human T cells and chemical hapten exposure. Whole-study context: Patients, a majority of them female, were diagnosed with alopecia areata, totalis or universalis.

This clonotype was seen more than once but under ten times. Its antigen is not identified. Each CDR3 protein is one row after TCRdb ran MiXCR on the RACE reads. The profile shows over 70,000 distinct CDR3 sequences, over 6.5% of them singletons. Notes on the study in general: Patch test score rose with PT1 expanded TCR count, significant at thresholds 8, 16 and 32, not 4.

The CDR3 length is 16 residues. With 3 bases removed from V and 6 bases from J, the gap between germline ends came to 20 bases. The germline CDR1 and CDR2 sequences are DFQATT and SNEGSKA (reference sequence). The time point here: patch test 2, 6 weeks after DPC sensitization. Specified treatment: therapeutic diphenylcyclopropenone sensitization with weekly scalp DPC. The chain employs TRBV20-1 and TRBJ2-2; TRBD2 might be the D (5 bases). The sequences come from whole blood, collected in connection with sensitization to the hapten diphenylcyclopropenone (DPC). The sequence derives from a woman between 50 and 59 years old with alopecia areata. Some clones in this sample may be carry-over from other donors' samples. This CDR3 reads CSASEEGYPMAGELFF. CDR3 bases: TGCAGTGCTAGCGAAGAGGGCTACCCGATGGCCGGGGAGCTGTTTTTT.